This TCR beta chain was obtained from a study of shared clonotypes between healthy human individuals. Across the study: Every donor yielded three CD4 naive, three CD4 memory, two CD8 naive and one CD8 memory plate.

Looked up from germline, CDR1 is SEHNR and CDR2 is FQNEAQ (reference sequence). The CDR3 covers 16 residues. V shed 5 bases and J 9 bases; nucleotides not matched to a gene: 15. Assay: immunoSEQ multiplex PCR; the TCRdb copy retains only in-frame clones and omits some. This table holds roughly 640,000 clones, around 74% found once. V is TRBV7-9 and J is TRBJ2-1; 8 nucleotides agree with TRBD2. The TCR was taken from a woman younger than 45 in good health. Sequencing input: memory CD4+ T cells sorted from blood. Noted subset: CD45RA-negative fraction. The CDR3 reads CASSLVSNGRAGEQFF. Written as DNA, the CDR3 is TGTGCCAGCAGCCTGGTTTCTAACGGGAGGGCCGGTGAGCAGTTCTTC. The full variable domain, its missing parts supplied by reference TRBV7-9 and TRBJ2-1, is DTGVSQNPRHKITKRGQNVTFRCDPISEHNRLYWYRQTLGQGPEFLTYFQNEAQLEKSRLLSDRFSAERPKGSFSTLEIQRTEQGDSAMYLCASSLVSNGRAGEQFFGPGTRLTVL.